Reported below is one T cell receptor (beta chain). Its target is not known. Presence of unique molecular identifiers characterized the TCR beta cDNA libraries. There were about 0.95 to 11 million T cells, and about 500,000 cDNA molecules came from them. MiXCR, applied by TCRdb to the PCR reads, yields one record per CDR3 protein. The data show some 260,000 distinct CDR3 sequences, about 40% seen once. These data are taken from a study of post-analysis software for immune sequencing data. Study-level information: Relapsing-remitting, secondary progressive and progressive-relapsing multiple sclerosis courses were included. Study-level findings and limits: Same-batch preparations were strongly co-clustered by F measure. Controls had significantly higher normalized Chao1 diversity than multiple sclerosis patients. Controls had lower frequencies than patients of 4 or 5 TRBV segments, which included TRBV5-6, TRBV5-1 and TRBV20-1.

Losses at the gene ends were 3 bases for V and 4 bases for J; bases not matched to a gene: 9. This CDR3 has 18 residues. Germline V CDR1 and CDR2: SEHNR, FQNEAQ (reference sequence). Sequencing was done on a sample of blood. The TCR was taken from a girl aged 10 to 17 with multiple sclerosis. The chain is built from TRBV7-9 and TRBJ2-1, with 13 positions matching TRBD2. DNA for the CDR3: TGTGCCAGCAGCTTGGGACTAGCGGGGCCTTCTTGTTACAATGAGCAGTTCTTC. It encodes CASSLGLAGPSCYNEQFF.